This T cell receptor (beta chain) comes out of a study of T cells after yellow fever vaccination. Remarks on this clonotype: Its cognate antigen is unknown.

Study results and limitations: Re-detected after boosting: most primary clones, around 96% of CD4 and around 86% of CD8.

The CDR3 covers 21 residues. The germline CDR1 and CDR2 sequences are SGHRS and YFSETQ. V shed 0 bases and J 3 bases; nucleotides not matched to a gene: 23. Via MiXCR, TCRdb re-called the 5' RACE reads, giving one row per CDR3 protein. Counted here are 500,000 to 650,000 distinct CDR3 sequences, roughly an eighth occurring once; the ten biggest clones make up 14% to 15%. The chain employs TRBV5-1 and TRBJ2-5; 7 nucleotides line up with TRBD2. Sequencing was performed on PBMCs, taken on the day of the yellow fever booster vaccination. This receptor was identified in a man aged 25 to 40 who received the YFV17D yellow fever vaccine. CDR3 nucleotides: TGCGCCAGCAGCTTGGGACCCTTCGCTCGGATACTAGCGCCAGCGAAAGAGACCCAGTACTTC. Protein product: CASSLGPFARILAPAKETQYF.